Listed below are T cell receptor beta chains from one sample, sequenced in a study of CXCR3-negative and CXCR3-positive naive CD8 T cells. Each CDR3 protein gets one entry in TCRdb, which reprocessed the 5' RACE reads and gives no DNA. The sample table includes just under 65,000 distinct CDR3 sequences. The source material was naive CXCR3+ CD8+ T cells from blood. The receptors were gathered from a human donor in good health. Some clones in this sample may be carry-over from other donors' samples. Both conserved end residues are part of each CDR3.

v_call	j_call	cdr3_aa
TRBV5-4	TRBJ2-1	CASSPGLAGSDEQFF
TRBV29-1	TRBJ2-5	CSVEPGGPLETQYF
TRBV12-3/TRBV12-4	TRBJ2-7	CASSFSRGSNEQYF
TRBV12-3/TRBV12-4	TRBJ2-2	CASSRENTGELFF
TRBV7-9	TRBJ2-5	CASSPPPGFGETQYF
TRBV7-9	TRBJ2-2	CASRQRISGTVNTGELFF
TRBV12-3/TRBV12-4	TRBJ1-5	CASSLLGATNQPQHF
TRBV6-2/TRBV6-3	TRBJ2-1	CDSSYGGSYNEQFF
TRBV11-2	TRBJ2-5	CASSLDPGTVQETQYF
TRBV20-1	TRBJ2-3	CSARMGADTQYF
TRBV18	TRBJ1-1	CASSPGRNTEAFF
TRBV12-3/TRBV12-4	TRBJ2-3	CASSARPFSRITDTQYF
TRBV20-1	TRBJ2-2	CSARVVAKGPNTGELFF
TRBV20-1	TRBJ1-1	CRARDYRLPNTEAFF
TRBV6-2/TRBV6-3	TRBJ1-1	CASRGDRGRVMNTEAFF
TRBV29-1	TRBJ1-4	CSVPDVEQGVEKLFF
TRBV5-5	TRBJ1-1	CASSSDVNTEAFF
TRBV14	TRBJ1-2	CASSQGGPAVYGYTF
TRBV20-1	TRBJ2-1	CSARQGIYNEQFF
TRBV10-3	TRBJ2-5	CAISGTGVKETQYF
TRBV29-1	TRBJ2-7	CSVELDRGGSYEQYF
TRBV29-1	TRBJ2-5	CSVGQGVQETQYF
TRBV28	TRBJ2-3	CASSWSGGEDTQYF
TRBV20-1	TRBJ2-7	CSATPRGTYEQYF
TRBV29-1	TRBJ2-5	CSVEDPSGGGQETQYF
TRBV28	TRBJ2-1	CASLGATGVFYNEQFF
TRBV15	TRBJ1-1	CATSRDRGWDTEAFF
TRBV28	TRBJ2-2	CASSLIETGELFF
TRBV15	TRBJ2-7	CATSRVTGKRNEQYF
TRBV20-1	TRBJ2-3	CSAGFSASTDTQYF
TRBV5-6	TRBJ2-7	CASSLGPLRKQYF
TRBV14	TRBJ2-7	CASSRLSLGEQYF
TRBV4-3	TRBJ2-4	CASSQEIRGVWDIQYF
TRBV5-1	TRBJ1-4	CASSPDRGGEKLFF
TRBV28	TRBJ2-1	CASSLIGSSYNEQFF
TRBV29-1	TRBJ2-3	CSVDTSGTDTQYF
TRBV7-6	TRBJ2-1	CASSLAPLGGHLTYNEQFF
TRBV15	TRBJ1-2	CATSSGMRAGGNYGYTF
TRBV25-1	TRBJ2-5	CASSEWTVQETQYF
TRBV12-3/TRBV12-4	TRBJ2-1	CASSLPRDSLDNEQFF
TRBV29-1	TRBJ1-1	CSVMTGENTEAFF
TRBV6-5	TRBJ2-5	CASSEGTARGETQYF